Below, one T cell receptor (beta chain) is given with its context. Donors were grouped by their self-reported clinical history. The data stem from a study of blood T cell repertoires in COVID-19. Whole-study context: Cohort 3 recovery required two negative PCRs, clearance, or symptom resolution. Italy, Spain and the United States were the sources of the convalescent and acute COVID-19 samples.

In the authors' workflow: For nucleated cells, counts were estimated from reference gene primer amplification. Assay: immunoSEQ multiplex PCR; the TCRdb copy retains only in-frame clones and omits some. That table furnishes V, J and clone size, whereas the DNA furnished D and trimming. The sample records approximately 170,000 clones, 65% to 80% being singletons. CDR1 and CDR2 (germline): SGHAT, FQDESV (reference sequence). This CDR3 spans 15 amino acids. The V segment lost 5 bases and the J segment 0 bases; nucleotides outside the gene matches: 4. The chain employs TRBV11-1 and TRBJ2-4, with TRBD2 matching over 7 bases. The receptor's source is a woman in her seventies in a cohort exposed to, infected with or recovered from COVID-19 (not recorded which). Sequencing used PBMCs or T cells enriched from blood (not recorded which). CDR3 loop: CASSRGEGAKNIQYF. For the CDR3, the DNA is TGTGCCAGCAGCCGGGGGGAAGGAGCCAAAAACATTCAGTACTTC.